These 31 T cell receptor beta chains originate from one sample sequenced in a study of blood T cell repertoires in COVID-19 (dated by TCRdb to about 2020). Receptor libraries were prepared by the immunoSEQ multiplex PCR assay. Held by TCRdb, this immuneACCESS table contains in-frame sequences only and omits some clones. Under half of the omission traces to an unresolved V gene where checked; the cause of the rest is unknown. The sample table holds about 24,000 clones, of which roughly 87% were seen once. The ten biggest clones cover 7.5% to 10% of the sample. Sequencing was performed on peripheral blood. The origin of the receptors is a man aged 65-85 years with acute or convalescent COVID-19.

DNA for the CDR3: TGTGCCAGCTCCCCTGGCCGTCAGGATAACACCGGGGAGCTGTTTTTT. Amino acids: CASSPGRQDNTGELFF. This rearrangement joins TRBV18 to TRBJ2-2; D gene unclear. The length of the CDR3 is 16 residues. V gave up 6 bases and J gave up 2 bases, with 16 bases separating them. The germline V gene has CDR1 KGHSH and CDR2 LQKENI.

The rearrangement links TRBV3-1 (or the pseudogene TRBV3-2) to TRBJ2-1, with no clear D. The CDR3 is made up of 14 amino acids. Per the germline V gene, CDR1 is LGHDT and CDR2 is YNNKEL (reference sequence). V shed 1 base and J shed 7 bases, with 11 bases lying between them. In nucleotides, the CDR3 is TGTGCCAGCAGCCAAGGCCCGCCAGGTAATGAGCAGTTCTTC. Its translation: CASSQGPPGNEQFF.

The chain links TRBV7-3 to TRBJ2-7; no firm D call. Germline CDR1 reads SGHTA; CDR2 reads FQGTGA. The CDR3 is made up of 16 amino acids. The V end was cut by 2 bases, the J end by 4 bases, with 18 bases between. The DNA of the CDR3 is TGTGCCAGCAGCTTATGGTATGTAGTTCGCCGATACGAGCAGTACTTC. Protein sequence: CASSLWYVVRRYEQYF.

CDR3 region: CASSLAGSPHYGYTF. Here the CDR3 DNA reads TGTGCCAGCAGTCTCGCAGGCTCCCCCCACTATGGCTACACCTTC. V gene TRBV27 combines with J gene TRBJ1-2; D is ambiguous. The length of the CDR3 is 15 residues. V was cut by 5 bases and J by 3 bases, with 16 bases left in between. Per germline, CDR1 MNHEY and CDR2 SMNVEV (reference sequence).

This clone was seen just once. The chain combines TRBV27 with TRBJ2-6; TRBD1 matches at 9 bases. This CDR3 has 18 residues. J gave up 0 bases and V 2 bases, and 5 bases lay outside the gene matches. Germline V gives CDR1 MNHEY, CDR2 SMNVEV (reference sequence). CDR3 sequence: CASSLATGGYSGANVLTF. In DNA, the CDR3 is TGTGCCAGCAGTTTAGCGACAGGGGGATACTCTGGGGCCAACGTCCTGACTTTC.

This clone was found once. DNA for the CDR3: TGTGCCAGCAGTTTAGTCGCGGGACGGTACGAGCAGTACTTC. Its protein is CASSLVAGRYEQYF. The genes are TRBV28 and TRBJ2-7, with D possibly matching TRBD2 (6 bases). Germline CDR1 MDHEN, CDR2 SYDVKM. This CDR3 region has 14 residues. V was clipped by 2 bases and J by 4 bases, with 12 bases between them.

CDR3 region: CASRPAGESYNEQFF. The DNA for the CDR3 is TGTGCCAGCAGACCTGCGGGGGAATCCTACAATGAGCAGTTCTTC. The chain joins TRBV6-5 to TRBJ2-1; 7 bases are shared with TRBD2. Trimming took 6 bases from V and 1 from J; bases not matched to a gene: 6. CDR3 length equals 15 residues. The germline V gene encodes CDR1 MNHEY and CDR2 SVGAGI.

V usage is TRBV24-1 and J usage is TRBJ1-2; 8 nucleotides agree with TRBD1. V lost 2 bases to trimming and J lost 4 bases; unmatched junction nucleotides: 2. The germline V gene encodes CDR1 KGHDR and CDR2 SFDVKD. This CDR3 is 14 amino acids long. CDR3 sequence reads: CATSDSGTGYGYTF. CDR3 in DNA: TGTGCCACCAGTGATTCCGGGACAGGCTATGGCTACACCTTC.

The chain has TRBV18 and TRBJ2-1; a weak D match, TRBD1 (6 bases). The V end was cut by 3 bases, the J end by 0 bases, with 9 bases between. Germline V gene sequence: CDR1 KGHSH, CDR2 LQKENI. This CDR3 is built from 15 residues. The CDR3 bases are TGTGCCAGCTCACCCGACAGGCCCTCCTACAATGAGCAGTTCTTC. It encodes CASSPDRPSYNEQFF. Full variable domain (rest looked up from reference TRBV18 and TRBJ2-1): NAGVMQNPRHLVRRRGQEARLRCSPMKGHSHVYWYRQLPEEGLKFMVYLQKENIIDESGMPKERFSAEFPKEGPSILRIQQVVRGDSAAYFCASSPDRPSYNEQFFGPGTRLTVL.

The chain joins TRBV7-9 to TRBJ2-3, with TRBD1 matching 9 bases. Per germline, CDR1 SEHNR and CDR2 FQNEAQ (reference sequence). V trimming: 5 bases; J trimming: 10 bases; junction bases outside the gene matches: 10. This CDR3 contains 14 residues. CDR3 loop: CASSRDRGFWAQYF. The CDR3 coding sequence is TGTGCCAGCAGCCGAGACAGGGGGTTTTGGGCGCAGTATTTT.

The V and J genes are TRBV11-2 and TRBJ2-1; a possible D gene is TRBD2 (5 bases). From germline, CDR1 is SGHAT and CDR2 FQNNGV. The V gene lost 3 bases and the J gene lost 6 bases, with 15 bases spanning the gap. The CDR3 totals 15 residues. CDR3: CASSLSGGFGNEQFF. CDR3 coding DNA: TGTGCCAGCAGCTTGTCCGGCGGGTTTGGCAATGAGCAGTTCTTC.

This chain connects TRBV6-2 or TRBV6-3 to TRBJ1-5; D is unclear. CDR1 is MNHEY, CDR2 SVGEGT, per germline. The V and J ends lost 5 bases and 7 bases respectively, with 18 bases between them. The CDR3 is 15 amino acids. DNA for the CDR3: TGTGCCAGCAGTACGGGGAGAGGAGGGAACCAGCCCCAGCATTTT. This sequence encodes CASSTGRGGNQPQHF.

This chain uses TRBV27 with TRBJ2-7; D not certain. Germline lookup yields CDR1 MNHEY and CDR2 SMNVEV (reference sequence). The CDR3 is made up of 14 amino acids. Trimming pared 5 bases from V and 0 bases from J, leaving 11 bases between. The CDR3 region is CASSLSYSSYEQYF. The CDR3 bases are TGTGCCAGCAGTCTCTCCTATAGCTCCTACGAGCAGTACTTC.

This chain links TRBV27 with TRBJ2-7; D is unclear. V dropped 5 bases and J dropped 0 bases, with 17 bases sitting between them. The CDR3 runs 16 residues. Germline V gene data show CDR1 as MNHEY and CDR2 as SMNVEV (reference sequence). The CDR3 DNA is TGTGCCAGCAGTCTCGACTGGAGAGTAGTCTCCTACGAGCAGTACTTC. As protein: CASSLDWRVVSYEQYF.

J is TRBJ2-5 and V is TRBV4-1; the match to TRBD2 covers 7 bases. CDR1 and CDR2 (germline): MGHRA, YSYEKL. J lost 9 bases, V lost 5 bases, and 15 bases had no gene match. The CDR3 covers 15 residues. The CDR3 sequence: CASSSGGGRGEAQYF. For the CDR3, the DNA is TGCGCCAGCAGCTCTGGGGGAGGGAGAGGGGAGGCCCAGTACTTC.

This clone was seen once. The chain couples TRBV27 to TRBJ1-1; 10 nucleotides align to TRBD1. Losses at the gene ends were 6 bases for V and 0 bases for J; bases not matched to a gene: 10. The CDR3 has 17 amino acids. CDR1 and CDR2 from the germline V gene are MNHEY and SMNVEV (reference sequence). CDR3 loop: CASSPDRGRGMNTEAFF. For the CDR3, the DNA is TGTGCCAGCAGCCCCGACAGGGGGCGCGGAATGAACACTGAAGCTTTCTTT.

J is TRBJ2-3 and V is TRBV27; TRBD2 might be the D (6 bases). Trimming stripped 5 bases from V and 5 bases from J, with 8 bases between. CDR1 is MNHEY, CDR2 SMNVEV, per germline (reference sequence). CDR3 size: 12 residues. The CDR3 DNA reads TGTGCCAGCAGTGCGGGGCGAGATACGCAGTATTTT. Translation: CASSAGRDTQYF.

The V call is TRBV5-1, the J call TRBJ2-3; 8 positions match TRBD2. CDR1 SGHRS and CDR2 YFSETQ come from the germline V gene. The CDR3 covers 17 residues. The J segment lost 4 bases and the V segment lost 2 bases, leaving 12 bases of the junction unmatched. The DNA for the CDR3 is TGCGCCAGCAGCTTCACACCGGGACTAGGGAGACCAGATACGCAGTATTTT. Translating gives CASSFTPGLGRPDTQYF. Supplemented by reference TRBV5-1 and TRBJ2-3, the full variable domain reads KAGVTQTPRYLIKTRGQQVTLSCSPISGHRSVSWYQQTPGQGLQFLFEYFSETQRNKGNFPGRFSGRQFSNSRSEMNVSTLELGDSALYLCASSFTPGLGRPDTQYFGPGTRLTVL.

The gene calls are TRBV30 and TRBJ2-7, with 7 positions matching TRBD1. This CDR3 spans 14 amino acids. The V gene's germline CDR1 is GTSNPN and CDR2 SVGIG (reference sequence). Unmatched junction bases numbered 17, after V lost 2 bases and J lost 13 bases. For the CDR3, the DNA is TGTGCCTGGAGTTCCCATCGGACAGGTCCAAAGTGTTACTTC. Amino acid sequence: CAWSSHRTGPKCYF.

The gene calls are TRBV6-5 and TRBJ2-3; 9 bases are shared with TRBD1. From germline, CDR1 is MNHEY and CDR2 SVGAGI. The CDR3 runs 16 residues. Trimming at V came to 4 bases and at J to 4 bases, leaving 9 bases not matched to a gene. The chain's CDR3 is CASSSSRDRAPDTQYF. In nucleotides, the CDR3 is TGTGCCAGCAGTTCAAGCCGGGACAGGGCACCAGATACGCAGTATTTT.

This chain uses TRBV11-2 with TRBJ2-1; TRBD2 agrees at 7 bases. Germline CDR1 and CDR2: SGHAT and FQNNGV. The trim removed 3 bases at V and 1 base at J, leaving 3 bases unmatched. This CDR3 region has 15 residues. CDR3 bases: TGTGCCAGCAGCTTGACTAGCCTTTCCTACAATGAGCAGTTCTTC. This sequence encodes CASSLTSLSYNEQFF.

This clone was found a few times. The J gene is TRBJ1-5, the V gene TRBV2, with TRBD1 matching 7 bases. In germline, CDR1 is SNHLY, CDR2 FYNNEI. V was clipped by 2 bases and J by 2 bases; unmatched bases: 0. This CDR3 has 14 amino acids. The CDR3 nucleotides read TGTGCCAGCAGTGAACAGGGGGGCAATCAGCCCCAGCATTTT. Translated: CASSEQGGNQPQHF.

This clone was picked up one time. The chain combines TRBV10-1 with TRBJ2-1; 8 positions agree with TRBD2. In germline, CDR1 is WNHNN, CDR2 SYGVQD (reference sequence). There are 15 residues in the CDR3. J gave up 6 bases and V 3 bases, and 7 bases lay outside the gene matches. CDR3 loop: CASSERGGISNEQFF. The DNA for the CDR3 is TGCGCCAGCAGTGAACGGGGGGGAATCAGCAATGAGCAGTTCTTC.

CDR3 nucleotides: TGCGCCAGCAGTTTCGTGGGACAGTCTCTCTATGGCTACACCTTC. It yields the protein CASSFVGQSLYGYTF. V gene TRBV5-1 combines with J gene TRBJ1-2; 7 nucleotides align to TRBD1. Germline V CDR1 and CDR2: SGHRS, YFSETQ. The CDR3 has 15 amino acids. V shed 5 bases, J shed 4 bases, and the junction held 11 bases outside the gene matches.

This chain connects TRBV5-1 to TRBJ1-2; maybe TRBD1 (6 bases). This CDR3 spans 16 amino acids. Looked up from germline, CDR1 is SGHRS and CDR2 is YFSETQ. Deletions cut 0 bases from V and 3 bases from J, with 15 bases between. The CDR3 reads CASSLGPGQIDYGYTF. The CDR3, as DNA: TGCGCCAGCAGCTTGGGACCGGGACAAATCGACTATGGCTACACCTTC. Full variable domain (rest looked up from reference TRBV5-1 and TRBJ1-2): KAGVTQTPRYLIKTRGQQVTLSCSPISGHRSVSWYQQTPGQGLQFLFEYFSETQRNKGNFPGRFSGRQFSNSRSEMNVSTLELGDSALYLCASSLGPGQIDYGYTFGSGTRLTVV.

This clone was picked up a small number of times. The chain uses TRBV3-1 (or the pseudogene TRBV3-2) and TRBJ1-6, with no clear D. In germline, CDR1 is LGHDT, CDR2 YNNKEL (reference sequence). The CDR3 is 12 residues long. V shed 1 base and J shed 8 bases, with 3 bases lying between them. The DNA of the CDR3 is TGTGCCAGCAGCCAAGGAGATTCACCCCTCCACTTT. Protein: CASSQGDSPLHF.

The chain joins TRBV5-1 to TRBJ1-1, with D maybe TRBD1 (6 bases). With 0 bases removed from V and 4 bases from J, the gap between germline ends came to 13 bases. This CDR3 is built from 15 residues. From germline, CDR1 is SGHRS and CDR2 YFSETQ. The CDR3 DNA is TGCGCCAGCAGCTTGGAAAACAGGGATACCACTGAAGCTTTCTTT. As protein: CASSLENRDTTEAFF.

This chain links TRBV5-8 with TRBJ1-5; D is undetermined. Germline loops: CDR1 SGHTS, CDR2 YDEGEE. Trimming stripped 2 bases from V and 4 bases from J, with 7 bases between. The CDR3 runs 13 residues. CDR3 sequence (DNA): TGTGCCAGCAGCTTTCTCCGGAATCAGCCCCAGCATTTT. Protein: CASSFLRNQPQHF. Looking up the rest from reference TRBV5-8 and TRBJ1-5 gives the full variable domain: EAGVTQSPTHLIKTRGQQATLRCSPISGHTSVYWYQQALGLGLQFLLWYDEGEERNRGNFPPRFSGRQFPNYSSELNVNALELEDSALYLCASSFLRNQPQHFGDGTRLSIL.

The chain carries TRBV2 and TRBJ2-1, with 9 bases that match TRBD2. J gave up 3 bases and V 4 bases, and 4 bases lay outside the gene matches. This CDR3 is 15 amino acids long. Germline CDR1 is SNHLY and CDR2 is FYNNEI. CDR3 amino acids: CASSALAGLYNEQFF. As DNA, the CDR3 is TGTGCCAGCAGTGCCCTAGCGGGACTCTACAATGAGCAGTTCTTC.

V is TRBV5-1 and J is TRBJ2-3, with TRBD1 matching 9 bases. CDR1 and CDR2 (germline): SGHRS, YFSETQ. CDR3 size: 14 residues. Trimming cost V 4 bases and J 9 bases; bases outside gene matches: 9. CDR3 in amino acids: CASSQGQGVETQYF. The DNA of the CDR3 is TGCGCCAGCAGCCAGGGACAGGGCGTCGAGACGCAGTATTTT. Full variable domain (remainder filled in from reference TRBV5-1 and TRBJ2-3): KAGVTQTPRYLIKTRGQQVTLSCSPISGHRSVSWYQQTPGQGLQFLFEYFSETQRNKGNFPGRFSGRQFSNSRSEMNVSTLELGDSALYLCASSQGQGVETQYFGPGTRLTVL.

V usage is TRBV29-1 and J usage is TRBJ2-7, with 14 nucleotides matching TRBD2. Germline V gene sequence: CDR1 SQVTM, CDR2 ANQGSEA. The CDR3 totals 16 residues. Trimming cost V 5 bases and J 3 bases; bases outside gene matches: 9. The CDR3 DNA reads TGCAGCGTTTCGGGTAAGGGGACTAGCGGGAGCTACGAGCAGTACTTC. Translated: CSVSGKGTSGSYEQYF.